This T cell receptor beta chain came from a study of shared clonotypes between healthy human individuals. In the study overall: A donor's plate count was three for CD4 naive and three for CD4 memory; CD8 naive had two and CD8 memory one. Findings and caveats of the study: Generally, naive subsets came out with larger estimated richness than memory subsets.

The input for sorted-subset replicate PCRs was about 200 ng DNA, tens of thousands of T cell genomes. Assay used: immunoSEQ multiplex PCR; TCRdb lists only in-frame clones, some missing. The sample yields over a million clones, approximately 96% seen once. This clone was observed a single time. Its antigen is still unknown. V shed 4 bases and J 7 bases; nucleotides not matched to a gene: 11. The CDR3 runs to 16 residues. Germline CDR1 is SGHNT and CDR2 is YYREEE (reference sequence). The sequencing input was naive CD4+ T cells sorted from blood. Subset meaning: CD45RA+ positively selected. V usage is TRBV5-4 and J usage is TRBJ1-4, with 9 positions matching TRBD1. The sequence was obtained from a man aged 25-45 years in good health. The CDR3 bases are TGTGCCAGCAGCCCCGCCGGACAGGGGAAGGTTGAAAAACTGTTTTTT. Translated, it gives CASSPAGQGKVEKLFF.